These T cell receptor beta chains were read from a single sample in a study of molecular identifiers for immune sequencing clone quantification. One entry per CDR3 protein results from TCRdb running MiXCR on the PCR reads. The repertoire consists of more than 450,000 distinct CDR3 sequences, with about a fifth occurring once and the leading ten covering more than 0.8%. Sequencing input: naive CD8+ T cells from blood, with Jurkat cell RNA spiked in. Source of these receptors: a human donor in good health. Some libraries in this study had Jurkat cell RNA spiked in. Both conserved end residues are part of each CDR3. D genes are given only for firm matches. Clone size is stated in some rows and not others, as once, few, many or a class when expanded.

clone_size,d_call,j_call,v_call,cdr3_nt,cdr3_aa
few,-,TRBJ2-3,TRBV30,TGTGCCTGGAGTGTTCCCCGGGACACCGGGTTAGATACGCAGTATTTT,CAWSVPRDTGLDTQYF
few,-,TRBJ1-1,TRBV4-1,TGCGCCAGCAGCCTCTTCAATATGAACACTGAAGCTTTCTTT,CASSLFNMNTEAFF
-,-,TRBJ2-1,TRBV7-6,TGTGCCAGCAGCTTAGTGGCAGGGGTCAATGAGCAGTTCTTC,CASSLVAGVNEQFF
few,-,TRBJ2-7,TRBV12-3/TRBV12-4,TGTGCCAGCAGTTCAAGGATAGCCTCCTACGAGCAGTACTTC,CASSSRIASYEQYF
many,-,TRBJ2-6,TRBV7-9,TGTGCCAGCAGCCCCGCGGGGTGGTCTGGGGCCAACGTCCTGACTTTC,CASSPAGWSGANVLTF
-,TRBD1,TRBJ1-3,TRBV15,TGTGCCACCAGCAAGAATCCAACGGGACAGGGGTCTTTGGGTGGAAACACCATATATTTT,CATSKNPTGQGSLGGNTIYF
few,-,TRBJ2-1,TRBV19,TGTGCCAGTACCCCCCCTGAGGGGTTGGATGAGCAGTTCTTC,CASTPPEGLDEQFF
few,-,TRBJ1-5,TRBV27,TGTGCCAGCAGTTTATTCAGGGAAGGGCATCTACAGCCCCAGCATTTT,CASSLFREGHLQPQHF
-,-,TRBJ1-5,TRBV4-1,TGCGCCAGCAGCCAGGACGGGGTACAGCCCCAGCATTTT,CASSQDGVQPQHF
few,TRBD1,TRBJ1-2,TRBV12-3/TRBV12-4,TGTGCCAGCAGTGACGTTGGACAGGAAAATGGCTACACCTTC,CASSDVGQENGYTF
-,-,TRBJ1-6,TRBV9,TGTGCCAGCAGCGTGGGACAAAGCTCCTATAATTCACCCCTCCACTTT,CASSVGQSSYNSPLHF
few,-,TRBJ1-2,TRBV2,TGTGCCAGCAGTGCGGGGGAGTATTATGGCTACACCTTC,CASSAGEYYGYTF
many,TRBD1,TRBJ2-7,TRBV12-3/TRBV12-4,TGTGCCAGCAGCCCGGACAGGGGGGGAAGGGAGCAGTACTTC,CASSPDRGGREQYF
many,-,TRBJ1-4,TRBV12-3/TRBV12-4,TGTGCCAGCAATGGAGGTTGGAATGAAAAACTGTTTTTT,CASNGGWNEKLFF
-,TRBD1,TRBJ1-2,TRBV28,TGTGCCAGCAGGCGACAGGGAGGGAACTATGGCTACACCTTC,CASRRQGGNYGYTF
-,-,TRBJ2-3,TRBV7-9,TGTGCCAGCAGCTTACAGGACGGCACAGATACGCAGTATTTT,CASSLQDGTDTQYF
-,-,TRBJ2-5,TRBV7-9,TGTGCCAGCAGCAAAAGGACAGCGGGCGGGACCCAGTACTTC,CASSKRTAGGTQYF
few,TRBD2,TRBJ2-1,TRBV11-3,TGTGCCAGCTCGACGTCTAGCGGGAGGAATGAGCAGTTCTTC,CASSTSSGRNEQFF
-,-,TRBJ2-7,TRBV5-1,TGCGCCAGCAGCTTGGAACCTCCCGTGGCAGGTGTTTACGAGCAGTACTTC,CASSLEPPVAGVYEQYF
many,-,TRBJ2-4,TRBV2,TGTGCCAGCAGTGAAGGCCCCCTCCACATTCAGTACTTC,CASSEGPLHIQYF
-,TRBD2,TRBJ2-7,TRBV20-1,TGCAGTGCCCGTAGCGGGAGGGGGTCCTACGAGCTGTACTTC,CSARSGRGSYELYF
many,-,TRBJ2-3,TRBV27,TGTGCCAGCAGTTTGGTGCCTATTGGATATGCAGATACGCAGTATTTT,CASSLVPIGYADTQYF
-,-,TRBJ1-4,TRBV4-1,TGCGCCAGCAGCCAGCAGGGACTCCTTAATGAAAAACTGTTTTTT,CASSQQGLLNEKLFF
-,-,TRBJ2-2,TRBV24-1,TGTGCCACCAGTGATTTGGGTATGGTCGGACCACCTACGAACACCGGGGAGCTGTTTTTT,CATSDLGMVGPPTNTGELFF
many,TRBD1,TRBJ2-3,TRBV11-2,TGTGCCAGCAGCCGGACAGGAGACACAGATACGCAGTATTTT,CASSRTGDTDTQYF
few,-,TRBJ1-3,TRBV10-1,TGCGCCAGCATCGAACCTCCGAGCTCTGGAAACACCATATATTTT,CASIEPPSSGNTIYF
-,TRBD2,TRBJ2-7,TRBV5-1,TGCGCCAGCAGCCCACCGACTAGCGGGGGGGCTTCCTACGAGCAGTACTTC,CASSPPTSGGASYEQYF